This T cell receptor beta chain was sequenced in a study of T cell changes during pregnancy in multiple sclerosis. Profiled with immunoSEQ multiplex PCR; TCRdb holds only in-frame clones, not every one. The sample has 15,000 or so clones; 88% are singletons. V lost 3 bases and J lost 7, with 22 bases in between. This CDR3 has 16 residues. Germline V gives CDR1 KGHSH, CDR2 LQKENI. The sample consisted of CD8+ T cells from peripheral blood mononuclear cells, taken after pregnancy. V usage is TRBV18 and J usage is TRBJ2-7; weak D call: TRBD1 (5 bases). This sequence was found in a female donor in good health, enrolled as a control in a pregnancy study. CDR3 residues: CASSPLPQDTSTEQYF. Written as DNA, the CDR3 is TGTGCCAGCTCACCGCTCCCACAGGACACGTCTACGGAGCAGTACTTC.